A single sample gave rise to the 19 T cell receptor beta chains below, sequenced in a study of graft-versus-host responses after intestinal transplantation. The data were produced by immunoSEQ multiplex PCR, yet TCRdb's version contains in-frame clones alone and is incomplete. The table includes fewer than 95,000 clones, 90% to 95% detected once. These receptors' antigens are unknown. The starting material was unstimulated CD8+ T cells sorted from spleen or lymph node cells, obtained before intestinal transplant. These receptors all stem from a human donor who received an intestinal transplant.

V and J are TRBV7-3 and TRBJ1-2, with D possibly matching TRBD1 (5 bases). This CDR3 is 16 amino acids long. Trimming pared 2 bases from V and 3 bases from J, leaving 16 bases between. Germline-derived CDR1 and CDR2 are SGHTA and FQGTGA. The CDR3: CASSLSAGFGDYGYTF. Written as DNA, the CDR3 is TGTGCCAGCAGCTTATCGGCAGGGTTCGGTGACTATGGCTACACCTTC.

V usage is TRBV11-3 and J usage is TRBJ2-7, with 7 bases matching TRBD1. This CDR3 contains 14 residues. J was trimmed by 2 bases and V by 5 bases; bases with no gene match: 6. From germline, CDR1 is SGHNT and CDR2 YENEEA. The CDR3 loop reads CASSGRDSPYEQYF. The CDR3 region has the DNA TGTGCCAGCAGCGGTCGGGACAGCCCCTACGAGCAGTACTTC.

This rearrangement joins TRBV15 to TRBJ2-1; a possible D gene is TRBD2 (6 bases). Trimming pared 0 bases from V and 0 bases from J, leaving 9 bases between. The CDR3 has 16 residues. Per germline, CDR1 LNHNV and CDR2 YYDKDF (reference sequence). The CDR3 spells CATSRDSGVSYNEQFF. DNA for the CDR3: TGTGCCACCAGCAGAGATTCGGGAGTCTCCTACAATGAGCAGTTCTTC.

The V and J genes are TRBV7-8 and TRBJ1-2; the match to TRBD1 covers 7 bases. J was trimmed by 4 bases and V by 5 bases; bases with no gene match: 13. Germline assignment: CDR1 SGHVS and CDR2 FQNEAQ. This CDR3 region has 16 residues. CDR3 loop: CASSDGQAIPGYGYTF. CDR3 DNA: TGTGCCAGCAGCGATGGACAGGCCATACCTGGCTATGGCTACACCTTC.

The J gene is TRBJ1-4, the V gene TRBV13; D ambiguous. Germline CDR1 reads PRHDT; CDR2 reads FYEKMQ (reference sequence). The CDR3 is 14 amino acids. The V and J ends lost 7 bases and 4 bases respectively, with 13 bases between them. DNA of the CDR3: TGTGCCAGCACGACTGGCAGCCTTAATGAAAAACTGTTTTTT. Its protein product is CASTTGSLNEKLFF.

The table lists this clone with a count of one. The chain uses TRBV27 and TRBJ2-1; tentative D call: TRBD2 (5 bases). The CDR3 is made up of 12 amino acids. V lost 5 bases, J lost 8 bases, and 10 bases lay in between. CDR1 and CDR2 from the germline V gene are MNHEY and SMNVEV (reference sequence). The CDR3 loop is CASSIAHDEQFF. The CDR3 nucleotides read TGTGCCAGCAGTATAGCGCACGATGAGCAGTTCTTC.

V and J are TRBV5-1 and TRBJ2-7; 12 bases fit TRBD2. This CDR3 has 17 amino acids. V trimming: 2 bases; J trimming: 0 bases; junction bases outside the gene matches: 6. Per germline, CDR1 SGHRS and CDR2 YFSETQ. CDR3 sequence (DNA): TGCGCCAGCAGCTTTGGACTAGCGGGGACGAGCTCCTACGAGCAGTACTTC. Encoded protein: CASSFGLAGTSSYEQYF. Filled out from reference TRBV5-1 and TRBJ2-7, the complete variable domain reads KAGVTQTPRYLIKTRGQQVTLSCSPISGHRSVSWYQQTPGQGLQFLFEYFSETQRNKGNFPGRFSGRQFSNSRSEMNVSTLELGDSALYLCASSFGLAGTSSYEQYFGPGTRLTVT.

This clone was counted a single time. This sample also contains other DNA sequences that code for the same CDR3. V is TRBV5-8 and J is TRBJ2-5, with TRBD1 as a possible D gene (6 bases). V shed 0 bases and J shed 5 bases, with 11 bases lying between them. The CDR3 has 14 residues. Germline CDR1 SGHTS, CDR2 YDEGEE. The CDR3 DNA reads as TGTGCCAGCAGCTTGGGTACAGGGCGGGAGACCCAGTACTTC. This translates into CASSLGTGRETQYF.

The chain employs TRBV7-9 and TRBJ2-1, with 7 nucleotides matching TRBD2. The CDR3 extends over 16 amino acids. Germline CDR1 reads SEHNR; CDR2 reads FQNEAQ (reference sequence). V gave up 0 bases and J gave up 8 bases; unmatched junction bases: 10. The CDR3 nucleotides read TGTGCCAGCAGCTTAGCACCTAGCGGTGGTGGGGATGAGCAGTTCTTC. This gives the protein CASSLAPSGGGDEQFF.

The chain couples TRBV19 to TRBJ1-5, with a tentative D call TRBD1 (6 bases). Germline V gene data show CDR1 as LNHDA and CDR2 as SQIVND (reference sequence). V lost 4 bases and J lost 7, with 14 bases in between. The CDR3 is made up of 14 amino acids. This CDR3 is CASSTQGRGQPQHF. In DNA, the CDR3 is TGTGCCAGTAGTACTCAGGGGAGGGGACAGCCCCAGCATTTT. Variable domain in full (rest from reference TRBV19 and TRBJ1-5): DGGITQSPKYLFRKEGQNVTLSCEQNLNHDAMYWYRQDPGQGLRLIYYSQIVNDFQKGDIAEGYSVSREKKESFPLTVTSAQKNPTAFYLCASSTQGRGQPQHFGDGTRLSIL.

V and J are TRBV7-8 and TRBJ2-7, with TRBD2 matching 8 bases. Looked up from germline, CDR1 is SGHVS and CDR2 is FQNEAQ. J was trimmed by 6 bases and V by 1 base; bases with no gene match: 8. The CDR3 runs to 15 residues. The CDR3 sequence: CASSLGQRERFEQYF. The CDR3 bases are TGTGCCAGCAGCTTAGGTCAGCGGGAGCGGTTCGAGCAGTACTTC.

The chain employs TRBV7-8 and TRBJ1-2, with D unclear. The V end was cut by 1 base, the J end by 4 bases, with 7 bases between. The CDR3 runs to 13 residues. Germline V gene lookup returns CDR1 SGHVS and CDR2 FQNEAQ. As DNA, the CDR3 is TGTGCCAGCAGCTTAGGGCTTTCCTATGGCTACACCTTC. Translated, it gives CASSLGLSYGYTF. The complete variable domain, with remaining parts taken from reference TRBV7-8 and TRBJ1-2, reads GAGVSQSPRYKVAKRGQDVALRCDPISGHVSLFWYQQALGQGPEFLTYFQNEAQLDKSGLPSDRFFAERPEGSVSTLKIQRTQQEDSAVYLCASSLGLSYGYTFGSGTRLTVV.

The chain combines TRBV27 with TRBJ2-1; 9 nucleotides line up with TRBD1. V trimming: 8 bases; J trimming: 5 bases; junction bases outside the gene matches: 10. This CDR3 has 15 residues. CDR1 is MNHEY and CDR2 is SMNVEV in the germline V gene (reference sequence). The CDR3 nucleotides read TGTGCCAGCCGACCAACAGGGGGCGTCCACAATGAGCAGTTCTTC. Translation: CASRPTGGVHNEQFF.

This sequence joins TRBV27 and TRBJ1-5; 10 nucleotides match TRBD1. The CDR3 has 14 amino acids. The junction had 6 bases not matched to a gene; V was cut back by 6 bases and J by 7 bases. The germline V gene encodes CDR1 MNHEY and CDR2 SMNVEV (reference sequence). The CDR3 sequence: CASSLTGGGQPQHF. CDR3 DNA: TGTGCCAGCAGCCTGACAGGGGGCGGGCAGCCCCAGCATTTT.

V is TRBV30 and J is TRBJ1-6; 8 bases map to TRBD1. The germline gives CDR1 GTSNPN, CDR2 SVGIG (reference sequence). Trimming cost V 3 bases and J 10 bases; bases outside gene matches: 11. This CDR3 has 15 amino acids. Written as DNA, the CDR3 is TGTGCCTGGAGATTAGCGGGGGCAGGGGGCTCACCCCTCCACTTT. This gives the protein CAWRLAGAGGSPLHF.

This chain links TRBV19 with TRBJ2-7; D unresolved. The length of the CDR3 is 12 residues. From germline, CDR1 is LNHDA and CDR2 SQIVND (reference sequence). V dropped 3 bases and J dropped 6 bases, with 9 bases sitting between them. CDR3 DNA: TGTGCCAGTAGTATTGGAGTCAGCGAGCAGTACTTC. Translated, it gives CASSIGVSEQYF.

The V call is TRBV28, the J call TRBJ2-7, with D uncertain. The germline V gene encodes CDR1 MDHEN and CDR2 SYDVKM. Trimming pared 7 bases from V and 4 bases from J, leaving 11 bases between. The CDR3 is made up of 12 amino acids. The CDR3 region has the DNA TGTGCCAGCACAAAGAATGAGTACGAGCAGTACTTC. Translated, it gives CASTKNEYEQYF.

This chain links TRBV5-4 with TRBJ2-2, with D perhaps matching TRBD2 (5 bases). CDR3 length equals 15 residues. V gave up 5 bases and J gave up 6 bases, with 17 bases separating them. CDR1 and CDR2 from the germline V gene are SGHNT and YYREEE (reference sequence). The CDR3 DNA sequence: TGTGCCAGCAGATCGAGCGGCGAGACACCCGGGGAGCTGTTTTTT. This codes for CASRSSGETPGELFF.

The DNA of the CDR3 is TGTGCCAGCAGCTTAACGGGAGGTCGGACAGATACGCAGTATTTT. Translating gives CASSLTGGRTDTQYF. The V call is TRBV13, the J call TRBJ2-3; the match to TRBD2 covers 7 bases. The ends lost 2 bases at V and 3 bases at J; junction bases unmatched: 5. The CDR3 runs 15 residues. CDR1 is PRHDT and CDR2 is FYEKMQ in the germline V gene (reference sequence).